The clone carrying this T cell receptor beta chain was observed many times. Its antigen remains unidentified. Individual cDNA molecules each received unique molecular identifiers attached to them. TCRdb itself ran the 5' RACE reads through MiXCR, one entry per CDR3 protein. The repertoire holds some 87,000 distinct CDR3 sequences, with roughly 15% as singletons. This sample stems from a study of early T cells in non-severe SARS-CoV-2 infection. About the research overall: Sequencing input comprised bulk RNA from unsorted whole blood; chain pairing was not available.

General observations from the study: VDJdb matches were skewed toward anti-spike CD8 T cell responses.

Sequencing was carried out using whole blood. The sequence came from an adult who was a healthcare worker with PCR-confirmed SARS-CoV-2 infection or an uninfected control (not recorded which).

The CDR3: CASSPGLGNTIYF. The DNA for the CDR3 is TGTGCCAGCAGTCCCGGGCTTGGAAACACCATATATTTT. The chain carries TRBV2 and TRBJ1-3; no clear D. The CDR3 is made up of 13 amino acids. V lost 5 bases, J lost 3 bases, and 8 bases lay in between. The V gene's germline CDR1 is SNHLY and CDR2 FYNNEI.